These T cell receptor beta chains were read from a single sample in a study of T cell repertoires in cytomegalovirus infection. Via MiXCR, TCRdb re-called the reads, giving one row per CDR3 protein. The table includes under 850,000 distinct CDR3 sequences, 35% to 45% detected once. Sequenced: PBMCs. The receptors were sampled from a human donor in good health (CMV status not recorded). Some clones in this sample may be carry-over from other donors' samples. CDR3s include the opening cysteine and the closing phenylalanine or tryptophan. D genes are given only for firm matches. Some rows mark clone size as missing; the rest say once, few, many or name a class of expanded clone.

J	length	V	size	D	CDR3	DNA
TRBJ1-2	17	TRBV11-3	.	TRBD1	CASSLDIGQGHNYGYTF	TGTGCCAGCAGCTTAGATATTGGACAGGGCCATAACTATGGCTACACCTTC
TRBJ2-7	16	TRBV7-6	.	TRBD2	CASSPSPRTSGYEQYF	TGTGCCAGCAGCCCCTCCCCTAGGACTAGCGGATACGAGCAGTACTTC
TRBJ2-7	11	TRBV10-1	few	.	CASGEGDEQYF	TGCGCCAGCGGGGAAGGGGACGAGCAGTACTTC
TRBJ2-7	14	TRBV9	few	TRBD2	CASSPGSGGGEQYF	TGTGCCAGCAGCCCCGGCAGCGGGGGAGGCGAGCAGTACTTC
TRBJ2-7	16	TRBV7-2	.	.	CASSLPVAGSSYEQYF	TGTGCCAGCAGCTTACCCGTAGCAGGGAGCTCCTACGAGCAGTACTTC
TRBJ2-1	11	TRBV10-2	many	.	CASSDGNEQFF	TGCGCCAGCAGTGACGGTAATGAGCAGTTCTTC
TRBJ1-2	14	TRBV27	many	.	CASSLSGGNYGYTF	TGTGCCAGCAGCTTGAGCGGGGGGAACTATGGCTACACCTTC
TRBJ1-1	12	TRBV18	.	TRBD1	CASSRDSSEAFF	TGTGCCAGCTCGAGGGACAGTAGTGAAGCTTTCTTT
TRBJ2-1	14	TRBV20-1	.	TRBD2	CSARVAGGRNEQFF	TGCAGTGCTAGAGTAGCGGGAGGTAGAAATGAGCAGTTCTTC
TRBJ1-5	14	TRBV18	few	TRBD1	CASSPGTGDQPQHF	TGTGCCAGCTCACCAGGGACAGGGGATCAGCCCCAGCATTTT
TRBJ1-2	17	TRBV28	.	.	CASSLSPAGAANYGYTF	TGTGCCAGCAGTTTATCCCCTGCCGGGGCCGCCAACTATGGCTACACCTTC
TRBJ2-1	14	TRBV5-1	.	TRBD1	CASSPGTGAQRRVF	TGCGCCAGCAGCCCCGGGACAGGGGCCCAGAGGCGAGTCTTC
TRBJ1-1	15	TRBV7-2	few	TRBD1	CASSSQGAVNTEAFF	TGTGCCAGCAGCTCTCAGGGGGCGGTTAACACTGAAGCTTTCTTT
TRBJ2-7	14	TRBV7-9	.	TRBD2	CASRATSGGYEQYF	TGTGCCAGCAGAGCGACTAGCGGGGGCTACGAGCAGTACTTC
TRBJ2-7	12	TRBV29-1	.	TRBD1	CSGGQGLIEQYF	TGCAGCGGTGGACAGGGCCTGATCGAGCAGTACTTC
TRBJ2-1	15	TRBV28	.	TRBD1	CDSRAGQGLLDEQFF	TGTGACAGCAGAGCAGGACAGGGGTTGTTGGATGAGCAGTTCTTC
TRBJ2-5	14	TRBV2	.	.	CASSDLTFQETQYF	TGTGCCAGCAGTGATCTAACATTCCAAGAGACCCAGTACTTC
TRBJ1-5	19	TRBV5-3	many	.	CARSSSTQRPGPDNQPQHF	TGTGCCAGAAGCTCAAGTACACAGCGCCCAGGCCCCGACAATCAGCCCCAGCATTTT
TRBJ2-1	15	TRBV7-3	.	.	CASSSPYGPYNEQFF	TGTGCCAGCAGCTCACCCTACGGACCCTACAATGAGCAGTTCTTC
TRBJ2-2	15	TRBV7-2	few	TRBD1	CASSYRQGNTGELFF	TGTGCCAGCAGCTATAGACAGGGGAACACCGGGGAGCTGTTTTTT
TRBJ2-7	14	TRBV7-2	.	.	CATARGLWDYEQYF	TGTGCCACCGCCAGGGGTCTATGGGACTACGAGCAGTACTTC
TRBJ2-2	17	TRBV20-1	few	.	CSARDLHGLTNTGELFF	TGCAGTGCTAGAGATCTCCACGGACTAACGAACACCGGGGAGCTGTTTTTT
TRBJ2-5	15	TRBV7-2	medium-sized	.	CASSQVGGLGETQYF	TGTGCCAGCAGTCAAGTCGGGGGCTTAGGGGAGACCCAGTACTTC
TRBJ2-3	14	TRBV7-6	.	.	CASSLVDLGGTQYF	TGTGCCAGCAGCTTGGTTGATCTCGGAGGTACGCAGTATTTT
TRBJ2-7	15	TRBV12-3/TRBV12-4	many	TRBD1	CASSLGGTGNHEQYF	TGTGCCAGCAGTTTAGGTGGGACAGGGAATCACGAGCAGTACTTC
TRBJ1-6	18	TRBV3-1	.	.	CASSLGTQRLIYNSPLHF	TGTGCCAGCAGCCTAGGGACTCAGCGCCTTATCTATAATTCACCCCTCCACTTT
TRBJ1-1	12	TRBV19	.	.	CASIIWGTEAFF	TGTGCCAGTATTATATGGGGTACTGAAGCTTTCTTT
TRBJ2-4	13	TRBV7-8	many	TRBD2	CASSLDGRNIQYF	TGTGCCAGCAGCTTAGACGGGAGGAACATTCAGTACTTC
TRBJ2-5	12	TRBV3-1	.	.	CASSQDSETQYF	TGTGCCAGCAGCCAGGACTCAGAGACCCAGTACTTC
TRBJ1-2	14	TRBV29-1	few	TRBD1	CSVAYRGHGYGYTF	TGCAGCGTTGCTTACAGGGGGCATGGCTATGGCTACACCTTC
TRBJ1-5	17	TRBV12-3/TRBV12-4	few	.	CASSLQATLAHNQPQHF	TGTGCCAGCAGTTTACAAGCGACCCTGGCCCACAATCAGCCCCAGCATTTT
TRBJ2-1	17	TRBV6-5	.	TRBD2	CASSLIPAGEVYNEQFF	TGTGCCAGCAGCCTCATCCCAGCGGGGGAGGTCTACAATGAGCAGTTCTTC
TRBJ2-3	13	TRBV7-2	many	TRBD1	CASRKTGTDTQYF	TGTGCCAGCAGGAAGACAGGGACCGATACGCAGTATTTT
TRBJ1-1	19	TRBV19	.	.	CASSIGSGRAGRSNTEAFF	TGTGCCAGTAGTATAGGCTCGGGCAGGGCTGGTCGTTCGAACACTGAAGCTTTCTTT
TRBJ1-2	14	TRBV7-9	.	TRBD1	CASSYSGTDYVYTF	TGTGCCAGCAGCTACTCCGGGACAGACTATGTCTACACCTTC
TRBJ1-6	18	TRBV7-8	many	TRBD1	CASSLGARRQGRNSPLHF	TGTGCCAGCAGCTTAGGGGCTCGACGACAGGGACGGAATTCACCCCTCCACTTT
TRBJ1-3	14	TRBV6-6	.	.	CASSHSETGNTRYF	TGTGCCAGCAGTCACAGTGAAACTGGAAACACCAGATATTTT
TRBJ1-3	15	TRBV7-6	few	.	CASSWGGAAGNTIYF	TGTGCCAGCAGCTGGGGGGGGGCGGCTGGAAACACCATATATTTT
TRBJ2-3	15	TRBV3-1	.	.	CASSLWRANTDTQYF	TGTGCCAGCAGCCTATGGCGGGCCAACACAGATACGCAGTATTTT
TRBJ2-7	15	TRBV2	few	.	CASSDSLGGAYEQYF	TGTGCCAGCAGTGATTCCTTAGGGGGAGCCTACGAGCAGTACTTC
TRBJ1-6	16	TRBV24-1	few	TRBD1	CATSDRGGAGRSPLHF	TGTGCCACCAGTGACCGAGGGGGCGCGGGTAGATCACCCCTCCACTTT
TRBJ2-1	15	TRBV15	.	TRBD2	CATSAGLAGTNEQFF	TGTGCCACCAGCGCAGGACTAGCGGGAACCAATGAGCAGTTCTTC
TRBJ1-5	15	TRBV6-1	few	.	CASSDNRYSNQPQHF	TGTGCCAGCAGTGATAACAGATATAGCAATCAGCCCCAGCATTTT
TRBJ2-3	14	TRBV12-3/TRBV12-4	many	.	CASSSGALRDTQYF	TGTGCCAGCAGCTCAGGGGCGCTGCGGGATACGCAGTATTTT
TRBJ1-4	15	TRBV6-2/TRBV6-3	.	TRBD1	CASRPGQGSYEKLFF	TGTGCCAGCAGACCCGGACAGGGGAGTTATGAAAAACTGTTTTTT
TRBJ1-5	13	TRBV30	once	.	CAWREGDDQPQHF	TGTGCCTGGAGGGAGGGTGACGATCAGCCCCAGCATTTT
TRBJ2-5	16	TRBV7-6	many	.	CASSLGSRPPQETQYF	TGTGCCAGCAGCTTAGGGTCGCGGCCTCCCCAAGAGACCCAGTACTTC
TRBJ2-2	15	TRBV4-1	.	.	CASSQVGQGAGELFF	TGCGCCAGCAGCCAAGTAGGCCAGGGAGCCGGGGAGCTGTTTTTT
TRBJ1-1	15	TRBV12-3/TRBV12-4	few	TRBD1	CASRLQGALNTEAFF	TGTGCCAGCAGGCTGCAGGGGGCGTTGAACACTGAAGCTTTCTTT
TRBJ1-1	13	TRBV7-3	.	.	CASSRGRTTEAFF	TGTGCCAGCAGCCGGGGCCGGACCACTGAAGCTTTCTTT
TRBJ2-2	14	TRBV6-1	many	.	CASSYEWNTGELFF	TGTGCCAGCAGTTATGAGTGGAACACCGGGGAGCTGTTTTTT
TRBJ1-6	15	TRBV5-1	few	.	CASSLEWTINSPLHF	TGCGCCAGCAGCTTGGAATGGACGATAAATTCACCCCTCCACTTT
TRBJ2-1	17	TRBV7-3	.	TRBD2	CASSLDRGLAGYNEQFF	TGTGCCAGCAGCCTAGATCGCGGACTAGCGGGATACAATGAGCAGTTCTTC
TRBJ2-5	15	TRBV19	.	TRBD1	CASSIVAGGGKTQYF	TGTGCCAGTAGTATAGTCGCAGGGGGCGGGAAGACCCAGTACTTC